A selection of T cell receptor beta chains follows, all from one sample in a study of blood T cell repertoires in COVID-19. Sequencing was performed with immunoSEQ multiplex PCR; in TCRdb, only in-frame clones are kept and a portion is missing. The sample consists of 210,000 or so clones, under 95% of them appearing once. Material for sequencing was peripheral blood. These receptors all stem from a man aged 25-40 years with acute or convalescent COVID-19. The CDR3 runs from the conserved cysteine through the conserved F or W. D genes are given only for firm matches. Expanded clones are given a class, and other clones once, few, many or no size at all.

clone size	D gene	V gene	J gene	CDR3 DNA	CDR3 protein
-	TRBD1	TRBV28	TRBJ2-7	TGTGCCAGCAGTTTCCCGGGACAGGGGAGCTCCTACGAGCAGTACTTC	CASSFPGQGSSYEQYF
-	-	TRBV24-1	TRBJ1-5	TGTGCCGGGGGCATATATCAGCCCCAGCATTTT	CAGGIYQPQHF
-	-	TRBV30	TRBJ1-2	TGTGCCTGGGGGGCGGCCAGAACCTCATATGGCTACACCTTC	CAWGAARTSYGYTF
-	-	TRBV9	TRBJ2-1	TGTGCCAGCAGCGTAGGGACAGCAAACTACAATGAGCAGTTCTTC	CASSVGTANYNEQFF
once	TRBD1	TRBV2	TRBJ1-6	TGTGCCAGCAGTGAATGGGGACAGGATAATTCACCCCTCCACTTT	CASSEWGQDNSPLHF
-	-	TRBV10-3	TRBJ2-3	TGTGCCATCAGTGACCAGGGCGCAGATACGCAGTATTTT	CAISDQGADTQYF
-	TRBD1	TRBV20-1	TRBJ2-6	TGCAGTGCTAGTGAGGGGGCCCCTCGGGGGGCCAACGTCCTGACTTTC	CSASEGAPRGANVLTF
-	TRBD1	TRBV5-1	TRBJ2-1	TGCGCCAGCAGCTTGCCAGACAGGGCATCCTACAATGAGCAGTTCTTC	CASSLPDRASYNEQFF
-	TRBD1	TRBV5-6	TRBJ1-3	TGTGCCAGCAGCCCGACAGGGATAGGAAACACCATATATTTT	CASSPTGIGNTIYF
-	TRBD1	TRBV12-5	TRBJ2-6	TGTGCTAGTGGCTTAGACAGGGCTGGGGCCAACGTCCTGACTTTC	CASGLDRAGANVLTF
-	TRBD1	TRBV20-1	TRBJ1-5	TGCAGTGCTAGTCGGGGACAGGTAAATCAGCCCCAGCATTTT	CSASRGQVNQPQHF
-	TRBD1	TRBV19	TRBJ1-1	TGTGCCAGTAGTACTACAGGGGGCGCTGAAGCTTTCTTT	CASSTTGGAEAFF
-	TRBD1	TRBV6-5	TRBJ1-2	TGTGCCAGCAGTCCGGGACAGGGGGCTAACTATGGCTACACCTTC	CASSPGQGANYGYTF
-	-	TRBV7-3	TRBJ2-5	TGTGCCAGCAGCCCTCGGGAATCTAAATCTCAAGAGACCCAGTACTTC	CASSPRESKSQETQYF
-	-	TRBV2	TRBJ1-5	TGTGCCAGCAGGTTACAGGTTGAACGACAGCCCCAGCATTTT	CASRLQVERQPQHF
-	-	TRBV9	TRBJ2-3	TGTGCCAGCAGCGTAGGGAAACAGGTCACGGGAGATACGCAGTATTTT	CASSVGKQVTGDTQYF
-	-	TRBV5-1	TRBJ2-1	TGCGCCAGCAGCCGCGGACAGACTTACAATGAGCAGTTCTTC	CASSRGQTYNEQFF
-	TRBD1	TRBV3-1/TRBV3-2	TRBJ1-6	TGTGCCAGCAGCCTTTACCTGGGACAGGGGGCGGTTTCACCCCTCCACTTT	CASSLYLGQGAVSPLHF
-	TRBD1	TRBV6-5	TRBJ1-2	TGTGCCAGCAGTTACTCTCGGACAGGCGGGGGCTACACCTTC	CASSYSRTGGGYTF
-	-	TRBV10-3	TRBJ1-3	TGTGCCATCAGCGACGACCCAGGGCCTGGAAACACCATATATTTT	CAISDDPGPGNTIYF
-	-	TRBV6-6	TRBJ1-5	TGTGCCAGCATGGGGGGAAGCAATCAGCCCCAGCATTTT	CASMGGSNQPQHF
-	TRBD1	TRBV18	TRBJ1-1	TGTGCCAGCTCCCTAAGACAGGGGGTATCGGGTGGAGCTTTCTTT	CASSLRQGVSGGAFF
-	-	TRBV6-1	TRBJ1-1	TGTGCCAGCAGTGATGCACCTATTAACACTGAAGCTTTCTTT	CASSDAPINTEAFF
-	TRBD1	TRBV6-5	TRBJ2-2	TGTGCCAGCAGTTACTCTCCGGACAGGGGCACCGGGGAGCTGTTTTTT	CASSYSPDRGTGELFF
-	-	TRBV6-1	TRBJ1-1	TGTGCCAGCAGTGAGGCAGGGTTCATGAACACTGAAGCTTTCTTT	CASSEAGFMNTEAFF
-	-	TRBV24-1	TRBJ1-5	TGTGCCACCAGTGAAGGTGGCCGGGGCAATCAGCCCCAGCATTTT	CATSEGGRGNQPQHF
once	-	TRBV11-2	TRBJ1-1	TGTGCCAGCAGCCCTCTTCTGACTGTGAACACTGAAGCTTTCTTT	CASSPLLTVNTEAFF
-	TRBD2	TRBV18	TRBJ2-1	TGTGCCAGCTCGCCCCGGGGAGGGCAGGTTGAGCAGTTCTTC	CASSPRGGQVEQFF
-	-	TRBV5-4	TRBJ2-7	TGTGCCAGCACCTTCGGGGTGGGGGGGGCAATCTACGAGCAGTACTTC	CASTFGVGGAIYEQYF
-	-	TRBV29-1	TRBJ1-5	TGCAGCGTTGCGTCAGGGGACGGACAGCCCCAGCATTTT	CSVASGDGQPQHF